This TCR beta chain comes out of a study of a mutant IDH1 vaccine in newly diagnosed glioma. About the study: Patients previously underwent radiotherapy, temozolomide, or both, and most underwent both.

Clones were read by immunoSEQ multiplex PCR, and TCRdb kept only the in-frame ones, dropping some. Seen here are about 98,000 clones, roughly 90% observed once, and the top ten hold around 0.6%. Details on this clone: Antigen specificity is unknown.

Time point: baseline, week 1 (first vaccination visit). The treatment here: pre-vaccination baseline after standard-of-care therapy. Whole-study findings and limits: Detectable vaccine-induced immune responses arose in around 93% of patients.

The sample consisted of PBMCs, taken from a glioma patient treated with radiotherapy, temozolomide or both. This TCR derives from a woman in her 50s with glioma.

CDR3: CASTPRGPEQYF. DNA for the CDR3: TGTGCCAGCACCCCACGGGGCCCCGAGCAGTACTTC. The chain employs TRBV7-9 and TRBJ2-7; D possibly matches TRBD1 or TRBD2 (5 bases each). The CDR3 totals 12 residues. V dropped 7 bases and J dropped 6 bases, with 13 bases sitting between them. CDR1 SEHNR and CDR2 FQNEAQ come from the germline V gene (reference sequence).